The 20 T cell receptor beta chains reported below all come from one sample, sequenced in a study of T cell changes during pregnancy in multiple sclerosis. Data came from immunoSEQ multiplex PCR; TCRdb stores just in-frame clones and leaves some out. Here the sample spans approximately 84,000 clones, 94% being singletons. This specimen was peripheral blood, taken in the third trimester of pregnancy. These receptors all come from a female donor with multiple sclerosis, enrolled in a pregnancy study.

The V call is TRBV27, the J call TRBJ2-1, with D possibly being TRBD2 (5 bases). CDR3 length: 11 amino acids. Germline CDR1 reads MNHEY; CDR2 reads SMNVEV (reference sequence). V was trimmed by 8 bases and J by 15 bases, leaving 17 bases between them. The CDR3 spells CASSLGPGWFF. DNA for the CDR3: TGTGCCAGCTCCCTCGGGCCGGGATGGTTCTTC.

The chain links TRBV7-6 to TRBJ1-2; D remains ambiguous. The V gene's germline CDR1 is SGHVS and CDR2 FNYEAQ. The CDR3 extends over 14 amino acids. With 5 bases removed from V and 1 base from J, the gap between germline ends came to 11 bases. CDR3 DNA sequence: TGTGCCAGCAGCCCGGGTGGAGGTAACTATGGCTACACCTTC. Amino acid sequence: CASSPGGGNYGYTF.

J is TRBJ2-7 and V is TRBV29-1, with D possibly matching TRBD1 (5 bases). Germline V CDR1 and CDR2: SQVTM, ANQGSEA. CDR3 size: 13 residues. The V end lost 4 bases, the J end lost 0 bases, and 10 bases lay between the germline ends. CDR3 nucleotides: TGCAGCGTTGTGGCAGGGCGCTCCTACGAGCAGTACTTC. This codes for CSVVAGRSYEQYF.

V is TRBV23-1 and J is TRBJ1-5; no clear D. TRBV23-1 has ORF status, its function being uncertain. Trimming shortened V by 7 bases and J by 0 bases, and 7 bases separated the two germline ends. The CDR3 is 13 residues long. DNA for the CDR3: TGCGCCAGCAACCACTATAGCAATCAGCCCCAGCATTTT. This encodes CASNHYSNQPQHF.

The rearrangement links TRBV14 to TRBJ1-1; D might be TRBD1 (6 bases). The CDR3 is 13 amino acids. Germline V gene sequence: CDR1 SGHDN, CDR2 FVKESK. Trimming took 4 bases from V and 5 from J, leaving 11 bases between them. The CDR3 DNA is TGTGCCAGCAGCCTAATACAGGGAACTGAAGCTTTCTTT. Encoded protein: CASSLIQGTEAFF.

In its sample, this clone was seen a few times. The chain has TRBV10-3 and TRBJ1-2, with 11 positions matching TRBD1. V lost 3 bases to trimming and J lost 7 bases; unmatched junction nucleotides: 7. Germline CDR1 ENHRY, CDR2 SYGVKD. There are 15 residues in the CDR3. The CDR3 nucleotides are TGTGCCATCAGTGATGCCGGGACAGGGGGAGGTGGCTACACCTTC. It translates to CAISDAGTGGGGYTF.

This clone was detected once. This sequence joins TRBV19 and TRBJ2-4, with a weak D call TRBD2 (5 bases). Germline CDR1 and CDR2: LNHDA and SQIVND (reference sequence). V dropped 8 bases and J dropped 0 bases, with 11 bases sitting between them. The CDR3 spans 14 residues. This chain's CDR3 is CASDVGGAKNIQYF. CDR3 coding DNA: TGTGCCAGTGATGTTGGAGGAGCCAAAAACATTCAGTACTTC.

The rearrangement links TRBV5-1 to TRBJ1-1; 8 bases are shared with TRBD1. The CDR3 is 13 amino acids. CDR1 is SGHRS, CDR2 YFSETQ, per germline. Unmatched junction bases numbered 7, after V lost 5 bases and J lost 7 bases. CDR3 protein: CASSPGQGGEAFF. CDR3 DNA sequence: TGCGCCAGCAGTCCTGGACAGGGCGGTGAAGCTTTCTTT.

The V call is TRBV5-4, the J call TRBJ2-5; 7 nucleotides match TRBD1. V was pared by 0 bases and J by 5 bases, with 7 bases of the junction left unmatched. CDR1 and CDR2 (germline): SGHNT, YYREEE (reference sequence). The CDR3 has 15 amino acids. CDR3 sequence reads: CASSLAQGVGETQYF. Written as DNA, the CDR3 is TGTGCCAGCAGCTTGGCCCAGGGGGTAGGGGAGACCCAGTACTTC.

The chain joins TRBV7-6 to TRBJ2-3; 11 positions agree with TRBD2. Germline CDR1 reads SGHVS; CDR2 reads FNYEAQ. The CDR3 covers 17 residues. The ends lost 7 bases at V and 0 bases at J; junction bases unmatched: 9. In nucleotides, the CDR3 is TGTGCCAGCACCGGGACTAGCGGTGCTCTTAGCACAGATACGCAGTATTTT. It specifies CASTGTSGALSTDTQYF.

The DNA of the CDR3 is TGTGCCAGCAGCTTGAGTGAGACAGGGGGCGCCTATGGCTACACCTTC. Amino acids: CASSLSETGGAYGYTF. The V gene is TRBV5-4, the J gene TRBJ1-2; 10 nucleotides match TRBD1. V lost 1 base and J lost 4; bases outside the gene matches: 7. The CDR3 runs 16 residues. Per the germline V gene, CDR1 is SGHNT and CDR2 is YYREEE (reference sequence).

The V and J genes are TRBV7-2 and TRBJ2-7; D gene unclear. V lost 1 base to trimming and J lost 2 bases, with 3 bases between them. The CDR3 runs 12 residues. Germline CDR1 and CDR2: SGHTA and FQGNSA. The CDR3 is CASSLGAYEQYF. CDR3 bases: TGTGCCAGCAGCTTAGGAGCCTACGAGCAGTACTTC.

The chain couples TRBV5-6 to TRBJ2-7; 8 nucleotides line up with TRBD1. Germline loops: CDR1 SGHDT, CDR2 YYEEEE. Trimming took 0 bases from V and 7 from J; bases not matched to a gene: 12. The CDR3 is made up of 16 amino acids. The CDR3 reads CASSLGIGQGAREQYF. The CDR3 nucleotides read TGTGCCAGCAGCTTGGGGATCGGGCAGGGGGCACGAGAGCAGTACTTC.

V and J are TRBV20-1 and TRBJ2-7; D is unresolved. Germline V gene data show CDR1 as DFQATT and CDR2 as SNEGSKA (reference sequence). CDR3 length: 11 residues. The V end lost 5 bases, the J end lost 5 bases, and 10 bases lay between the germline ends. As DNA, the CDR3 is TGCAGTGCTCCCCTTGCGGACGAGCAGTACTTC. This codes for CSAPLADEQYF.

J is TRBJ1-1 and V is TRBV19, with D possibly being TRBD1 (5 bases). CDR3 length: 14 residues. Trimming removed 4 bases from V and 0 bases from J, with 9 bases in between. Germline lookup yields CDR1 LNHDA and CDR2 SQIVND (reference sequence). As DNA, the CDR3 is TGTGCCAGTAGTACGACAGTTATGAACACTGAAGCTTTCTTT. Translated, it gives CASSTTVMNTEAFF.

The J gene is TRBJ1-2, the V gene TRBV20-1; D might be TRBD1 (6 bases). The V and J ends lost 4 bases and 8 bases respectively, with 11 bases between them. The CDR3 spans 11 residues. The germline gives CDR1 DFQATT, CDR2 SNEGSKA (reference sequence). CDR3 loop: CSAKGGSGYTF. The DNA for the CDR3 is TGCAGTGCTAAAGGGGGAAGCGGCTACACCTTC.

The genes are TRBV29-1 and TRBJ2-3; 7 bases align to TRBD2. J lost 2 bases, V lost 6 bases, and 20 bases had no gene match. The length of the CDR3 is 18 residues. Germline-derived CDR1 and CDR2 are SQVTM and ANQGSEA. This CDR3 reads CSVLYSGEAGSPTDTQYF. CDR3 DNA sequence: TGCAGCGTACTGTATTCGGGGGAAGCGGGGAGCCCCACAGATACGCAGTATTTT.

The chain employs TRBV7-2 and TRBJ1-1, with 7 bases lining up with TRBD1. The CDR3 length is 14 residues. J lost 4 bases, V lost 3 bases, and 5 bases had no gene match. Germline CDR1 reads SGHTA; CDR2 reads FQGNSA. The chain's CDR3 is CASSFQGVTTEAFF. In nucleotides, the CDR3 is TGTGCCAGCAGCTTCCAGGGGGTGACCACTGAAGCTTTCTTT.

The chain combines TRBV18 with TRBJ1-5; D ambiguous. Between the trimmed V and J ends, which lost 6 bases and 4 bases, there was a span of 10 bases. The CDR3 runs to 13 residues. Germline CDR1 is KGHSH and CDR2 is LQKENI. This CDR3 is CASSPGRNQPQHF. The CDR3 DNA reads as TGTGCCAGCTCTCCCGGGAGAAATCAGCCCCAGCATTTT.

The chain couples TRBV10-3 to TRBJ1-1; D is possibly TRBD1 (5 bases). This CDR3 is 11 amino acids long. Trimming took 5 bases from V and 8 from J, leaving 9 bases between them. Germline V lookup: CDR1 ENHRY, CDR2 SYGVKD. CDR3: CAISRGGEAFF. CDR3 in DNA: TGTGCCATCAGTAGGGGCGGCGAAGCTTTCTTT.